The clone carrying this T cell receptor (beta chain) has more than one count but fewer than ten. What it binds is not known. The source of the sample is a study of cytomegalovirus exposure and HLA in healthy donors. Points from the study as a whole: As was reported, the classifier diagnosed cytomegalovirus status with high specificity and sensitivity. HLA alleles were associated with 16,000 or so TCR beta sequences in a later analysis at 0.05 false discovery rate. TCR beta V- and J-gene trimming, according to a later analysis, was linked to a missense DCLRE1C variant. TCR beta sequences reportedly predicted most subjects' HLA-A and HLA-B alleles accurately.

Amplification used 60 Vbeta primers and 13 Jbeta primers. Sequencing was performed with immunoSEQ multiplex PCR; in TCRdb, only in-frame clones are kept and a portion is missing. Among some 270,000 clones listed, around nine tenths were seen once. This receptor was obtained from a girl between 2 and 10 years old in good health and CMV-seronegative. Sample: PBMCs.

The CDR3 coding sequence is TGCGCCAGCAGCCAAGAACAAGCCCGAGGGGGCTACACCTTC. Its protein is CASSQEQARGGYTF. The chain recombines TRBV4-1 with TRBJ1-2; no reliable D call. This CDR3 comprises 14 residues. The V gene lost 0 bases and the J gene lost 8 bases, with 13 bases spanning the gap. CDR1 is MGHRA, CDR2 YSYEKL, per germline.